The rows below give T cell receptor beta chains drawn from one sample of a study of T cell repertoires in cytomegalovirus infection. TCRdb reprocessed the reads with MiXCR, giving one entry per CDR3 protein. The sample shows just under 550,000 distinct CDR3 sequences, more than 25% of them seen only once. Source material: PBMCs. These receptors all stem from a human donor in good health (CMV status not recorded). Some clones in this sample may be carry-over from other donors' samples. Both conserved end residues are part of each CDR3. Clone size is given for some rows only: seen once, a few or many times, or a class if the clone is expanded.

clone size	V gene	CDR3 protein
few	TRBV20-1	CSARAGGPNQPQHF
many	TRBV7-2	CASSLGPPGGELFF
many	TRBV7-2	CASSLEILSNQPQHF
many	TRBV7-2	CASSLGRPPSEQFF
few	TRBV2	CASSPPGGRSYNEQFF
NA	TRBV6-2/TRBV6-3	CASRPRPGLAGYEQFF
NA	TRBV28	CASREGGYNQPQHF
NA	TRBV6-1	CTSSPRLNYNEQFF
few	TRBV6-5	CASSYQQGNTIYF
NA	TRBV15	CATSKETRETQYF
many	TRBV7-2	CASRPTGVRGEQFF
NA	TRBV6-6	CASSSTGTGGGNTIYF
NA	TRBV6-5	CASSRQGGRNQPQHF
few	TRBV6-6	CASRPPGNTGELFF
NA	TRBV4-2	CASSGGELFF
many	TRBV7-9	CASSFAGYAFF
few	TRBV12-3/TRBV12-4	CASSVSGRAFEQFF
many	TRBV7-8	CASSFQVTYNEQFF
NA	TRBV6-5	CASSPGGPTQETQYF
NA	TRBV6-1	CASSEAGTGAYEQYF